A selection of T cell receptor beta chains follows, all from one sample in a study of Ad26.COV2.S vaccination and SARS-CoV-2 variants. TCRdb keeps only in-frame clones here, not all; method: immunoSEQ multiplex PCR. This sample has some 250,000 clones, with approximately 90% found just once. Here the sequenced sample was peripheral blood, taken in a trial of Ad26.COV2.S vaccine versus placebo. These receptors were collected from a person aged 18-65 years who received the Ad26.COV2.S COVID-19 vaccine or a placebo. CDR3s include the opening cysteine and the closing phenylalanine or tryptophan. D genes are given only for firm matches. Size tells how often a clone was seen (once, few, many) or the class of an expanded clone, and some rows leave it out.

clone_size j_call v_call d_call cdr3_nt cdr3_aa
NA TRBJ2-7 TRBV27 TRBD1 TGTGCCAGCAGTCTCGGACAGGGGGCTTTCGAGCAGTACTTC CASSLGQGAFEQYF
few TRBJ1-2 TRBV7-3 TRBD1 TGTGCCAGCAGCCCCGACAGGGGCCGCTATGGCTACACCTTC CASSPDRGRYGYTF
NA TRBJ2-7 TRBV6-2/TRBV6-3 NA TGTGCCAGCAGTTCCACGGACAGCTTGAGCTCCTACGAGCAGTACTTC CASSSTDSLSSYEQYF
NA TRBJ1-2 TRBV19 NA TGTGCCAGCAGCAGGACAGCCGGTAACTATGGCTACACCTTC CASSRTAGNYGYTF
NA TRBJ1-1 TRBV5-1 NA TGCGCCAGCAGGGGCATGAACACTGAAGCTTTCTTT CASRGMNTEAFF
NA TRBJ1-2 TRBV7-2 NA TGTGCCAGCAGCTTAGGAGGGTCCCGTCGGGGCTACACCTTC CASSLGGSRRGYTF
NA TRBJ2-7 TRBV6-4 NA TGTGCCAACATAAATCAGGGGCCAAGCTCCTACGAGCAGTACTTC CANINQGPSSYEQYF
few TRBJ2-7 TRBV6-2/TRBV6-3 TRBD1 TGTGCCAGCAGTTACCTGACAGGGGTGGACGAGCAGTACTTC CASSYLTGVDEQYF
NA TRBJ2-1 TRBV7-8 TRBD2 TGTGCCAGCATCCAACAGCGGGAGGGTGAGCAGTTCTTC CASIQQREGEQFF
NA TRBJ2-1 TRBV18 NA TGTGCCAGCTCACCACCAGGGCGGGGCCCGATCTTCTACAATGAGCAGTTCTTC CASSPPGRGPIFYNEQFF
NA TRBJ2-3 TRBV9 NA TGTGCCTCCTCACCCGGGGACGGAGGTCGGAGGCTAGGGACAGATACGCAGTATTTT CASSPGDGGRRLGTDTQYF
NA TRBJ1-5 TRBV6-2/TRBV6-3 TRBD1 TGTGCCAGCAGTCGGACAGGGGGAAATCAGCCCCAGCATTTT CASSRTGGNQPQHF
few TRBJ2-1 TRBV7-2 NA TGTGCCAGCAGCTTACTCTTAGCGACGAGCTCCTACAATGAGCAGTTCTTC CASSLLLATSSYNEQFF
NA TRBJ1-5 TRBV11-2 NA TGTGCCAGCAGCTTAGCCCACAATCAGCCCCAGCATTTT CASSLAHNQPQHF
once TRBJ2-1 TRBV5-1 NA TGCGCCAGCAGCTTGGAAACGGGATACAATGAGCAGTTCTTC CASSLETGYNEQFF